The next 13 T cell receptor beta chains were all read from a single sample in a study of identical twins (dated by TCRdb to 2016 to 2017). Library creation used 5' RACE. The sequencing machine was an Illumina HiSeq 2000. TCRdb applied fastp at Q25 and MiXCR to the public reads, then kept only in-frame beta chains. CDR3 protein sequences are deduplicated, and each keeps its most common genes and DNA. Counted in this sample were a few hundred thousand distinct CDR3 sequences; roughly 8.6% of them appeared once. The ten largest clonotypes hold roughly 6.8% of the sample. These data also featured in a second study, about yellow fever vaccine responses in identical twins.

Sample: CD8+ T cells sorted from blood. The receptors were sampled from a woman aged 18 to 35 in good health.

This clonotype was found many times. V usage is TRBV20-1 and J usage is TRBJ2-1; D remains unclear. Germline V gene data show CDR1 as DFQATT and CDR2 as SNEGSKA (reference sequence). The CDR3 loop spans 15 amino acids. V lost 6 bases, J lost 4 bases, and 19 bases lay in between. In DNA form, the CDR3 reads TGCAGTGCCGTCCCCCTAGAGAATTTATACAATGAGCAGTTCTTC. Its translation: CSAVPLENLYNEQFF.

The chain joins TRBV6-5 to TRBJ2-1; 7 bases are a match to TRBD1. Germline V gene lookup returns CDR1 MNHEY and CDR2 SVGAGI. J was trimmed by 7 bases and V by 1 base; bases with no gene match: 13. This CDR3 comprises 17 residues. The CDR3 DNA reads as TGTGCCAGCAGTTACTACCCTAGGGGGCTGATGGGGAATGAGCAGTTCTTC. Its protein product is CASSYYPRGLMGNEQFF.

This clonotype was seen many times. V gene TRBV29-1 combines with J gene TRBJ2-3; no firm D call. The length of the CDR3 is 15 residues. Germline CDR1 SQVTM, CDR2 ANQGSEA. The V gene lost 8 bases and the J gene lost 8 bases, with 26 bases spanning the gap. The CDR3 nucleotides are TGCAGCTTCCCACTTCCGGCCCCCGGCGAGGTTACGCAGTATTTT. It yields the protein CSFPLPAPGEVTQYF.

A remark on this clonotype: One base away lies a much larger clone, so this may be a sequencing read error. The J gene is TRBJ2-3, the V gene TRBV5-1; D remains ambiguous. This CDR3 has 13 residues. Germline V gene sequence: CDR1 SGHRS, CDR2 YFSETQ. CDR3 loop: CAGSSENPDTQYF. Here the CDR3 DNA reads TGCGCCGGCAGCTCGGAGAATCCAGATACGCAGTATTTT. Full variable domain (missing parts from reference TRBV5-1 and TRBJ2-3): KAGVTQTPRYLIKTRGQQVTLSCSPISGHRSVSWYQQTPGQGLQFLFEYFSETQRNKGNFPGRFSGRQFSNSRSEMNVSTLELGDSALYLCAGSSENPDTQYFGPGTRLTVL.

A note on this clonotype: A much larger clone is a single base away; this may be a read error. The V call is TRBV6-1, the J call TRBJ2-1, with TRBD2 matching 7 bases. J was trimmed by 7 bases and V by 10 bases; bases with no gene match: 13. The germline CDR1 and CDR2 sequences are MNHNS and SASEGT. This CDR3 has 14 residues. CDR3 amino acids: CATVVIGRLNEQFF. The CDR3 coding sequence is TGTGCCACGGTCGTAATCGGGAGGTTGAATGAGCAGTTCTTC.

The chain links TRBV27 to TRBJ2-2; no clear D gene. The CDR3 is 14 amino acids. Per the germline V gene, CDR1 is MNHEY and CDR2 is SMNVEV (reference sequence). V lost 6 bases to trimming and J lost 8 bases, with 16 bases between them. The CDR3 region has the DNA TGTGCCAGCAGAGGGTTTTCCACGACAGGGGAGCTGTTTTTT. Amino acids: CASRGFSTTGELFF.

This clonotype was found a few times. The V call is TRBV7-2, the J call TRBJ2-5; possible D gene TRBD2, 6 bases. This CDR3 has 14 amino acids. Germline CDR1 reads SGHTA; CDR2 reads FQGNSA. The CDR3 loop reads CASRENLLQETQYF. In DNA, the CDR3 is TGTGCAAGCCGGGAGAACCTCCTTCAAGAGACCCAGTACTTC.

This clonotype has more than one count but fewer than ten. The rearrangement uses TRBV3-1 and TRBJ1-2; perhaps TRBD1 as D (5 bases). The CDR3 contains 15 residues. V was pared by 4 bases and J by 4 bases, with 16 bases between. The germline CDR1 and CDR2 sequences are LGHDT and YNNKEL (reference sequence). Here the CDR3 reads CASSPAGPGGYGYTF. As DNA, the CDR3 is TGTGCCAGCAGCCCCGCGGGGCCCGGCGGCTATGGCTACACCTTC.

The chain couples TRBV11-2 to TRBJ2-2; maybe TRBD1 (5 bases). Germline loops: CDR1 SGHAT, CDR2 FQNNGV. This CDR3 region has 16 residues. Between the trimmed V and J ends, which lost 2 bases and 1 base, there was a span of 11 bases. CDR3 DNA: TGTGCCAGCAGCTTACTAAAGACAGAGAACACCGGGGAGCTGTTTTTT. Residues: CASSLLKTENTGELFF.

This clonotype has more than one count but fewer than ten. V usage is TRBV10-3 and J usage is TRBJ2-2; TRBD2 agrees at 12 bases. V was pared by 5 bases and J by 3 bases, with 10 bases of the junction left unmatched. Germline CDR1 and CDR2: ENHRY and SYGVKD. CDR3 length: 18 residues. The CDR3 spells CAISLVSTSGRHTGELFF. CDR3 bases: TGTGCCATCAGTCTAGTGTCGACTAGCGGGAGACACACCGGGGAGCTGTTTTTT.

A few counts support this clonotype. The DNA of the CDR3 is TGCAGCGTTGAAGACAATAACTATGGCTACACCTTC. Its translation is CSVEDNNYGYTF. The chain combines TRBV29-1 with TRBJ1-2; D unclear. V lost 0 bases to trimming and J lost 1 base, with 3 bases between them. This CDR3 spans 12 amino acids. CDR1 and CDR2 (germline): SQVTM, ANQGSEA.

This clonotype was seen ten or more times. CDR3 in DNA: TGCGCCAGCAGCTTGCGGGGGGAGATCAATCAGCCCCAGCATTTT. It specifies CASSLRGEINQPQHF. This chain joins TRBV5-1 and TRBJ1-5; D may be TRBD1 (5 bases). Germline CDR1 reads SGHRS; CDR2 reads YFSETQ. This CDR3 has 15 amino acids. The V end lost 1 base, the J end lost 3 bases, and 11 bases lay between the germline ends.

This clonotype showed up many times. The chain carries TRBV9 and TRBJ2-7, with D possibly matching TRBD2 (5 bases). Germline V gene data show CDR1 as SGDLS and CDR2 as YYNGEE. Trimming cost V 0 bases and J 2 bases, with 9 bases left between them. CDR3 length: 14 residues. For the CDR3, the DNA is TGTGCCAGCAGCGTAGGGGTCGGGGCCTACGAGCAGTACTTC. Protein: CASSVGVGAYEQYF.